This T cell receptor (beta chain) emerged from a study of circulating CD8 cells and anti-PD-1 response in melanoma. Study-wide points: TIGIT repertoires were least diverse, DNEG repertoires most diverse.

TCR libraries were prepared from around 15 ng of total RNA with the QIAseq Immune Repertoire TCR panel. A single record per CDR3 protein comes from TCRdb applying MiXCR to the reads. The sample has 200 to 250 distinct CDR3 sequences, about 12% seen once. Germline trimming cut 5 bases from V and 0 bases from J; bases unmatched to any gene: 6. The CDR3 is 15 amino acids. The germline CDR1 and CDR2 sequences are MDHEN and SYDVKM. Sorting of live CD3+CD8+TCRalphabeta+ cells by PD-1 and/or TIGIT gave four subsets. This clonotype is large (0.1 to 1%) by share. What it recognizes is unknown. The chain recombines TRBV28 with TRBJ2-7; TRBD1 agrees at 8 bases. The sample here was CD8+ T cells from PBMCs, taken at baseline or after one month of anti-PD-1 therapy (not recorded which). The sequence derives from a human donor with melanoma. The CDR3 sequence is CASSPRTGSSYEQYF. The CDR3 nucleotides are TGTGCCAGCAGTCCTCGGACAGGGAGCTCCTACGAGCAGTACTTC.